Given below is one T cell receptor (beta chain) in context. Its target is unknown. The data were obtained in a study of blood T cells in healthy people across ages. The use of a sample-barcoded 5' primer and a J-beta primer mix characterized a second PCR of roughly 6 to 11 cycles. From the 5' RACE reads, TCRdb called clonotypes with MiXCR, one entry per CDR3 protein. The sample lists under 1,000,000 distinct CDR3 sequences, 35% to 40% seen once, with 10% to 15% in the top ten. Study results and limitations: Higher naive T cell percentage went strongly together with higher TCR beta diversity.

CDR1 is MNHEY, CDR2 SVGEGT, per germline. CDR3 length: 15 amino acids. The chain uses TRBV6-2 or TRBV6-3 and TRBJ2-1, with D perhaps assigned TRBD1 or TRBD2 (5 bases each). The last part of the DNA fits TRBJ2-7 better; the J call may be wrong. The sequencing sample was made of blood. The sequence was collected from a young man in good health. The CDR3 DNA is TGTGCCAGCAGTCCCGGGACCCTGACCTACAATGAGCAGTACTTC. Protein product: CASSPGTLTYNEQYF.